The 30 T cell receptor beta chains given below trace back to one sample, sequenced in a study of CD8+ T cells in alopecia areata (dated by TCRdb to 2016 to 2019). Reading the label with the study, this specimen's time point is: baseline before oral tofacitinib. Library preparation was by the immunoSEQ multiplex PCR assay. To provide template for TCR sequencing, every sample had RNA extracted and reverse transcribed into cDNA. TCRdb mirrors the immuneACCESS table, restricted to in-frame sequences. Some clones are absent from its copies; in checked studies, under half trace to an unresolved V gene, and the reason for the others is unknown. The sample table contains 150,000 to 190,000 clones; only one count was recorded for 45% to 55% of them. 19% of the sample belongs to the ten largest clones. Material: CD8+ T cells sorted from blood, obtained at week 0. The receptors here all came from a human donor with alopecia areata.

This clone was seen a few times. The chain carries TRBV29-1 and TRBJ2-2; tentative D call: TRBD2 (5 bases). The V end was cut by 4 bases, the J end by 3 bases, with 9 bases between. The CDR3 is 13 amino acids. The germline gives CDR1 SQVTM, CDR2 ANQGSEA. The CDR3 loop reads CSVARTYTGELFF. The CDR3 nucleotides read TGCAGCGTTGCTCGGACTTACACCGGGGAGCTGTTTTTT.

This chain links TRBV5-1 with TRBJ2-1; the match to TRBD1 covers 10 bases. The germline V gene encodes CDR1 SGHRS and CDR2 YFSETQ. This CDR3 contains 16 residues. V shed 5 bases, J shed 11 bases, and the junction held 16 bases outside the gene matches. CDR3 protein: CASSQREDRGPTQQFF. The DNA of the CDR3 is TGCGCCAGCAGTCAACGGGAAGACAGGGGGCCCACCCAGCAGTTCTTC.

This clone has ten or more counts. V usage is TRBV5-1 and J usage is TRBJ2-7; 8 nucleotides align to TRBD1. CDR1 SGHRS and CDR2 YFSETQ come from the germline V gene. The CDR3 extends over 15 amino acids. The V segment lost 4 bases and the J segment 0 bases; nucleotides outside the gene matches: 6. DNA for the CDR3: TGCGCCAGCAGCCGGACAGGGTCCAGCTCCTACGAGCAGTACTTC. Residues: CASSRTGSSSYEQYF. Supplemented by reference TRBV5-1 and TRBJ2-7, the full variable domain reads KAGVTQTPRYLIKTRGQQVTLSCSPISGHRSVSWYQQTPGQGLQFLFEYFSETQRNKGNFPGRFSGRQFSNSRSEMNVSTLELGDSALYLCASSRTGSSSYEQYFGPGTRLTVT.

This clone occurred a few times. The rearrangement joins TRBV9 to TRBJ2-1; no definite D call. This CDR3 region has 13 residues. CDR1 is SGDLS, CDR2 YYNGEE, per germline. The V gene lost 1 base and the J gene lost 10 bases, with 12 bases spanning the gap. Written as DNA, the CDR3 is TGTGCCAGCAGCGTAAGTACATCCCGAGAGCAGTTCTTC. As protein: CASSVSTSREQFF.

There are a few counts of this clone. The V and J genes are TRBV10-1 and TRBJ2-7; D may be TRBD1 or TRBD2 (5 bases each). Germline assignment: CDR1 WNHNN and CDR2 SYGVQD (reference sequence). V lost 5 bases to trimming and J lost 3 bases, with 14 bases between them. The CDR3 consists of 14 residues. This chain's CDR3 is CASSIGTASYEQYF. CDR3 nucleotide sequence: TGCGCCAGCAGTATCGGGACGGCAAGCTACGAGCAGTACTTC.

V gene TRBV29-1 combines with J gene TRBJ2-1, with 10 bases aligning to TRBD2. The CDR3 is made up of 13 amino acids. V trimming: 4 bases; J trimming: 7 bases; junction bases outside the gene matches: 4. In germline, CDR1 is SQVTM, CDR2 ANQGSEA. The CDR3 DNA is TGCAGCGTTGGTAGCGGGGGGAGGAATGAGCAGTTCTTC. This encodes CSVGSGGRNEQFF.

V is TRBV5-1 and J is TRBJ2-2; D gene uncertain. Looked up from germline, CDR1 is SGHRS and CDR2 is YFSETQ. V shed 0 bases and J shed 6 bases, with 6 bases lying between them. This CDR3 has 13 residues. The CDR3 nucleotides read TGCGCCAGCAGCTTGGCCAGGTCCGGGGAGCTGTTTTTT. It is translated as CASSLARSGELFF.

This clone has at least ten counts. This chain links TRBV7-9 with TRBJ1-1; D unclear. The CDR3 runs 13 residues. Trimming pared 5 bases from V and 1 base from J, leaving 8 bases between. Looked up from germline, CDR1 is SEHNR and CDR2 is FQNEAQ (reference sequence). CDR3 in DNA: TGTGCCAGCAGCCGAACAAGGAACACTGAAGCTTTCTTT. As protein: CASSRTRNTEAFF.

The genes are TRBV29-1 and TRBJ1-1, with D perhaps matching TRBD1 (5 bases). The V gene's germline CDR1 is SQVTM and CDR2 ANQGSEA. The CDR3 is 14 residues long. The V and J ends lost 3 bases and 0 bases respectively, with 11 bases between them. CDR3 nucleotides: TGCAGCGTTGACACGGGGGTAGTGAACACTGAAGCTTTCTTT. Residues: CSVDTGVVNTEAFF.

The chain is built from TRBV13 and TRBJ1-1; D uncertain. Germline V CDR1 and CDR2: PRHDT, FYEKMQ (reference sequence). Trimming shortened V by 6 bases and J by 1 base, and 12 bases separated the two germline ends. The length of the CDR3 is 14 residues. Written as DNA, the CDR3 is TGTGCCAGCAGGGGAGTGACGACGAACACTGAAGCTTTCTTT. Amino acids: CASRGVTTNTEAFF.

The chain couples TRBV7-9 to TRBJ2-3; D remains unclear. The CDR3 has 11 residues. Trimming shortened V by 6 bases and J by 1 base, and 2 bases separated the two germline ends. The V gene's germline CDR1 is SEHNR and CDR2 FQNEAQ (reference sequence). DNA of the CDR3: TGTGCCAGCAGGGGCACAGATACGCAGTATTTT. Amino acid sequence: CASRGTDTQYF.

This chain joins TRBV30 and TRBJ2-3, with a tentative D call TRBD2 (5 bases). Germline V gene lookup returns CDR1 GTSNPN and CDR2 SVGIG (reference sequence). The CDR3 is 15 amino acids. V was trimmed by 3 bases and J by 4 bases, leaving 17 bases between them. The CDR3 nucleotides read TGTGCCTGGAGCTACCAAGGAGGACCAGCAGATACGCAGTATTTT. This translates into CAWSYQGGPADTQYF.

The gene calls are TRBV2 and TRBJ2-7; 13 bases align to TRBD2. Germline CDR1 and CDR2: SNHLY and FYNNEI. V lost 3 bases to trimming and J lost 2 bases; unmatched junction nucleotides: 4. The CDR3 spans 16 residues. The CDR3 nucleotides read TGTGCCAGCAGTGAGGGACTAGCGGGACCGACCTACGAGCAGTACTTC. The encoded protein is CASSEGLAGPTYEQYF. Full variable domain (rest looked up from reference TRBV2 and TRBJ2-7): EPEVTQTPSHQVTQMGQEVILRCVPISNHLYFYWYRQILGQKVEFLVSFYNNEISEKSEIFDDQFSVERPDGSNFTLKIRSTKLEDSAMYFCASSEGLAGPTYEQYFGPGTRLTVT.

The genes are TRBV19 and TRBJ1-2, with D unclear. CDR3 length equals 11 residues. The germline CDR1 and CDR2 sequences are LNHDA and SQIVND (reference sequence). V was clipped by 7 bases and J by 8 bases, with 11 bases between them. The CDR3 coding sequence is TGTGCCAGTACTTCTGGGCTGGGCTACACCTTC. This translates into CASTSGLGYTF. Using reference TRBV19 and TRBJ1-2 for the parts outside the CDR3, the full variable domain is DGGITQSPKYLFRKEGQNVTLSCEQNLNHDAMYWYRQDPGQGLRLIYYSQIVNDFQKGDIAEGYSVSREKKESFPLTVTSAQKNPTAFYLCASTSGLGYTFGSGTRLTVV.

This clone appeared a few times. The chain joins TRBV4-3 to TRBJ1-1, with no clear D. CDR1 is LGHNA and CDR2 is YSLEER in the germline V gene. The CDR3 runs 15 residues. The ends were cut back, 3 bases at V and 1 base at J, with 12 bases in the middle. In DNA, the CDR3 is TGCGCCAGCAGCCATTTTGGGAATGAGAACACTGAAGCTTTCTTT. Translated: CASSHFGNENTEAFF.

The rearrangement uses TRBV12-5 and TRBJ1-5; possible D gene TRBD1, 5 bases. The V end was cut by 1 base, the J end by 4 bases, with 20 bases between. The germline gives CDR1 LGHNT, CDR2 FRNRAP. The CDR3 length is 18 residues. CDR3 sequence reads: CASGLAVQGTPLNQPQHF. CDR3 nucleotide sequence: TGTGCTAGTGGTTTGGCAGTCCAAGGGACCCCACTTAATCAGCCCCAGCATTTT. The full variable domain, in which reference TRBV12-5 and TRBJ1-5 provide the parts outside the CDR3, is DARVTQTPRHKVTEMGQEVTMRCQPILGHNTVFWYRQTMMQGLELLAYFRNRAPLDDSGMPKDRFSAEMPDATLATLKIQPSEPRDSAVYFCASGLAVQGTPLNQPQHFGDGTRLSIL.

This clone occurred a few times. The V and J genes are TRBV7-2 and TRBJ1-5, with 7 bases that match TRBD1. The germline gives CDR1 SGHTA, CDR2 FQGNSA. This CDR3 has 13 amino acids. After removal of 1 base from V and 8 bases from J, the junction contained 2 bases not matched to a gene. CDR3 protein: CASSLDDREPQHF. CDR3 nucleotide sequence: TGTGCCAGCAGCTTAGATGACAGGGAGCCCCAGCATTTT.

The chain links TRBV28 to TRBJ1-5, with D hard to call. Trimming took 3 bases from V and 6 from J, leaving 9 bases between them. Germline V lookup: CDR1 MDHEN, CDR2 SYDVKM. CDR3 size: 13 residues. This CDR3 reads CASSFLGTQPQHF. In DNA form, the CDR3 reads TGTGCCAGCAGTTTCTTGGGTACTCAGCCCCAGCATTTT.

The chain recombines TRBV7-8 with TRBJ1-1, with no clear D. Germline V CDR1 and CDR2: SGHVS, FQNEAQ. The CDR3 consists of 13 residues. Between the trimmed V and J ends, which lost 5 bases and 4 bases, there was a span of 11 bases. In nucleotides, the CDR3 is TGTGCCAGCAGCACTGAGAGGAGCACTGAAGCTTTCTTT. Amino acid sequence: CASSTERSTEAFF.

The chain combines TRBV29-1 with TRBJ2-3; 9 bases match TRBD1. Trimming at V came to 0 bases and at J to 4 bases, leaving 8 bases not matched to a gene. The CDR3 has 16 residues. CDR1 is SQVTM, CDR2 ANQGSEA, per germline. CDR3 DNA: TGCAGCGTTGAAGAACCGGGACAGGGAGCAGCAGATACGCAGTATTTT. Residues: CSVEEPGQGAADTQYF.

The genes are TRBV15 and TRBJ1-2; D unclear. Germline V lookup: CDR1 LNHNV, CDR2 YYDKDF (reference sequence). The CDR3 contains 17 residues. Deletions cut 3 bases from V and 4 bases from J, with 21 bases between. CDR3 amino acids: CATSSEVRDPGGYGYTF. The CDR3 DNA follows: TGTGCCACCAGCAGTGAAGTCCGAGACCCGGGTGGCTATGGCTACACCTTC.

CDR3 DNA: TGTGCCAGCAGCTTTGGGCTGGACGGGGCTTTCTTT. This encodes CASSFGLDGAFF. The rearrangement links TRBV7-9 to TRBJ1-1; D uncertain. In germline, CDR1 is SEHNR, CDR2 FQNEAQ (reference sequence). The CDR3 is 12 residues long. Trimming left V 3 bases short and J 11 bases short, with 13 bases between.

V is TRBV7-2 and J is TRBJ2-1; 9 positions agree with TRBD2. Losses at the gene ends were 8 bases for V and 2 bases for J; bases not matched to a gene: 4. The germline V gene encodes CDR1 SGHTA and CDR2 FQGNSA. The CDR3 runs 14 residues. Written as DNA, the CDR3 is TGTGCCAGCTACTCTAGCGGGGCCTACAATGAGCAGTTCTTC. Protein sequence: CASYSSGAYNEQFF.

There are many counts of this clone. The chain employs TRBV16 and TRBJ1-4; TRBD1 is a possible D gene (6 bases). The CDR3 is 16 residues long. The V and J ends lost 1 base and 6 bases respectively, with 15 bases between them. Germline V gene lookup returns CDR1 KGHSY and CDR2 FQNENV. This CDR3 reads CASSQLPGTSDEKLFF. CDR3 nucleotide sequence: TGTGCCAGCAGCCAATTGCCCGGGACATCCGATGAAAAACTGTTTTTT.

Ten or more counts support this clone. The gene calls are TRBV7-9 and TRBJ2-3; no definite D call. The CDR3 loop spans 15 amino acids. V was trimmed by 3 bases and J by 3 bases, leaving 13 bases between them. Per the germline V gene, CDR1 is SEHNR and CDR2 is FQNEAQ (reference sequence). CDR3: CASSFLLDPTDTQYF. CDR3 nucleotide sequence: TGTGCCAGCAGCTTTTTGCTGGACCCAACAGATACGCAGTATTTT.

J is TRBJ1-6 and V is TRBV30; 8 bases align to TRBD1. With 5 bases clipped from V and 7 bases from J, the junction kept 1 base outside the gene matches. Germline CDR1 and CDR2: GTSNPN and SVGIG (reference sequence). The CDR3 has 12 residues. CDR3 bases: TGTGCCTGGCGGACAGGGAATTCACCCCTCCACTTT. Translation gives CAWRTGNSPLHF.

J is TRBJ1-6 and V is TRBV9, with D perhaps TRBD1 (5 bases). This CDR3 spans 15 amino acids. V lost 0 bases to trimming and J lost 6 bases, with 10 bases between them. Looked up from germline, CDR1 is SGDLS and CDR2 is YYNGEE. CDR3 region: CASSVEETANSPLHF. CDR3 nucleotide sequence: TGTGCCAGCAGCGTAGAGGAGACAGCTAATTCACCCCTCCACTTT.

In its sample, this clone was seen a few times. The J gene is TRBJ1-4, the V gene TRBV4-3, with a possible D match to TRBD1 (5 bases). The germline V gene encodes CDR1 LGHNA and CDR2 YSLEER. This CDR3 has 15 residues. V dropped 0 bases and J dropped 7 bases, with 12 bases sitting between them. Here the CDR3 DNA reads TGCGCCAGCAGCCAAGATTGGGGACGAGGTGAAAAACTGTTTTTT. Translating gives CASSQDWGRGEKLFF.

This clone was seen only a few times. This sequence joins TRBV13 and TRBJ2-7; D is ambiguous. Deletions cut 0 bases from V and 6 bases from J, with 3 bases between. The CDR3 contains 11 residues. Germline V gene sequence: CDR1 PRHDT, CDR2 FYEKMQ (reference sequence). The CDR3 reads CASSLGAEQYF. In DNA form, the CDR3 reads TGTGCCAGCAGCTTAGGGGCCGAGCAGTACTTC.

The rearrangement joins TRBV7-2 to TRBJ2-1; D remains unclear. This CDR3 contains 12 residues. V shed 5 bases and J shed 9 bases, with 11 bases lying between them. Germline V CDR1 and CDR2: SGHTA, FQGNSA. CDR3: CASSHPAAEQFF. CDR3 in DNA: TGTGCCAGCAGCCACCCAGCCGCTGAGCAGTTCTTC. Combining the CDR3 with reference TRBV7-2 and TRBJ2-1 gives the whole variable domain GAGVSQSPSNKVTEKGKDVELRCDPISGHTALYWYRQSLGQGLEFLIYFQGNSAPDKSGLPSDRFSAERTGGSVSTLTIQRTQQEDSAVYLCASSHPAAEQFFGPGTRLTVL.